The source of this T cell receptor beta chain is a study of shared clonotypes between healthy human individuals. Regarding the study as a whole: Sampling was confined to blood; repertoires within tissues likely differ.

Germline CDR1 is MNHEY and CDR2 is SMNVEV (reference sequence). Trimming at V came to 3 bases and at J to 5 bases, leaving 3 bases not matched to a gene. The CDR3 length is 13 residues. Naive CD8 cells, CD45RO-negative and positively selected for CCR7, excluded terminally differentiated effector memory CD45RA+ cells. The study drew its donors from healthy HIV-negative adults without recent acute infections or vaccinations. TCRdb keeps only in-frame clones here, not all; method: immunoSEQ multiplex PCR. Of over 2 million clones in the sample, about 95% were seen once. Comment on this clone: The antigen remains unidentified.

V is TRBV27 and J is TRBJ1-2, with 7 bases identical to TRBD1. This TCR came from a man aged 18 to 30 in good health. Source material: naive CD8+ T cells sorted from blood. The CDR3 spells CASSLATGYGYTF. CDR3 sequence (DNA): TGTGCCAGCAGTTTGGCGACAGGGTATGGCTACACCTTC.